These T cell receptor beta chains were read from a single sample in a study of T cell responses to AZD1222 COVID-19 vaccine. Sequencing was performed with immunoSEQ multiplex PCR; in TCRdb, only in-frame clones are kept and a portion is missing. This table holds 150,000 to 200,000 clones, roughly 90% found once. Sequenced here: peripheral blood, sampled on day 0 of AZD1222 vaccination. All receptors derive from an adult in good health. Both conserved end residues are part of each CDR3. A D gene is named only where the DNA matches it firmly. Where a row states a size, it is once, few, many or the class of an expanded clone; other rows omit it.

j_call | clone_size | d_call | v_call | cdr3_nt | cdr3_aa
TRBJ1-4 | NA | TRBD1 | TRBV5-4 | TGTGCCAGCAGCTTAAGGACAGGGGGGACTAATGAAAAACTGTTTTTT | CASSLRTGGTNEKLFF
TRBJ2-2 | NA | TRBD2 | TRBV7-9 | TGTGCCAGCAGTCTACCGCGGGGCGGGAGGGCCTCGGGCACCGGGGAGCTGTTTTTT | CASSLPRGGRASGTGELFF
TRBJ2-5 | NA | NA | TRBV5-4 | TGTGCCAGCAGCTCCTACGCCGGGAGAGAGACCCAGTACTTC | CASSSYAGRETQYF
TRBJ2-2 | NA | TRBD2 | TRBV24-1 | TGTGCCACAGCTAGCGGGAGGGCTTTCACCGGGGAGCTGTTTTTT | CATASGRAFTGELFF
TRBJ2-1 | NA | TRBD2 | TRBV11-3 | TGTGCCAGCAGCACCCTAGCGGGAGTAGGACAGGAGCAGTTCTTC | CASSTLAGVGQEQFF
TRBJ2-7 | NA | NA | TRBV10-3 | TGTGCCATCGGCGGGAACTCCTACGAGCAGTACTTC | CAIGGNSYEQYF
TRBJ2-2 | NA | NA | TRBV6-5 | TGTGCCAGCAACCGGGGGCATGGGACCGGGGAGCTGTTTTTT | CASNRGHGTGELFF
TRBJ1-1 | NA | NA | TRBV4-1 | TGCGCCAGCAGCCAAGGCCGGGCCCCTGAAGCTTTCTTT | CASSQGRAPEAFF
TRBJ1-1 | NA | TRBD1 | TRBV5-8 | TGTGCCAGCAGGGGACAGCCGGCGATGAACACTGAAGCTTTCTTT | CASRGQPAMNTEAFF
TRBJ2-6 | NA | NA | TRBV7-6 | TGTGCCAGCAGCTCCGCGGCCTCTGGGGCCAACGTCCTGACTTTC | CASSSAASGANVLTF
TRBJ1-2 | NA | TRBD1 | TRBV9 | TGTGCCAGCAGCCGGGGACAGCAATATGGCTACACCTTC | CASSRGQQYGYTF
TRBJ2-7 | NA | NA | TRBV6-6 | TGTGCCAGCAGTTACGCCCGCGAGCAGTACTTC | CASSYAREQYF
TRBJ1-2 | few | NA | TRBV10-1 | TGCGCCAGCAGTGAGTCGCTGGGGCTTGGCTACACCTTC | CASSESLGLGYTF
TRBJ2-3 | NA | TRBD2 | TRBV3-1/TRBV3-2 | TGTGCCAGCAGCCAGCTAGCGGGGGGGGGACATACGCAGTATTTT | CASSQLAGGGHTQYF
TRBJ1-2 | NA | NA | TRBV11-2 | TGTGCCAGCAGCCCTTCGGCAGGCTCATATGGCTACACCTTC | CASSPSAGSYGYTF